These T cell receptor beta chains were read from a single sample in a study of T cells after yellow fever vaccination. Via MiXCR, TCRdb re-called the 5' RACE reads, giving one row per CDR3 protein. The sample lists approximately 300,000 distinct CDR3 sequences; 6.8% were seen once. Specimen: PBMCs, collected 45 days after the first yellow fever vaccination. Receptors were obtained from a man aged 18 to 30 who received the YFV17D yellow fever vaccine. Each CDR3 is given with its conserved first and last residue. A D gene is named only where the DNA matches it firmly. Rows may omit the clone size; those that give it use once, few, many or a size class.

j_call	v_call	clone_size	d_call	cdr3_nt	cdr3_aa
TRBJ1-6	TRBV4-1	-	-	TGCGCCAGCAGCCCAGAAACGGGTGTAGATAATTCACCCCTCCACTTT	CASSPETGVDNSPLHF
TRBJ2-1	TRBV7-3	-	TRBD2	TGTGCCAGCAGCTCTGAGCGGGGCTACAATGAGCAGTTCTTC	CASSSERGYNEQFF
TRBJ2-1	TRBV7-9	few	TRBD2	TGTGCCAGCAGCTTTAGCGGGGGGGCCGGTGAGCAGTTCTTC	CASSFSGGAGEQFF
TRBJ2-1	TRBV27	many	TRBD1	TGTGCCAGCAGTAACGACAGGGGCGGCGAGCAGTTCTTC	CASSNDRGGEQFF
TRBJ1-1	TRBV5-1	many	TRBD1	TGCGCCAGCAGCTCTACCGGGACAGATATGAACACTGAAGCTTTCTTT	CASSSTGTDMNTEAFF
TRBJ2-5	TRBV5-4	few	TRBD1	TGTGCCAGCAGCGCCCCGACAGGGGTGGAGACCCAGTACTTC	CASSAPTGVETQYF
TRBJ2-4	TRBV7-2	many	-	TGTGCCAGCAGCTTAGGTCGGGGGGCCCAGGCCAAAAACATTCAGTACTTC	CASSLGRGAQAKNIQYF
TRBJ2-1	TRBV5-8	-	TRBD2	TGTGCCAGCAGCGTGGGACTAGGTTTGGCGATTAGGGATGAGCAGTTCTTC	CASSVGLGLAIRDEQFF
TRBJ2-5	TRBV5-1	-	TRBD2	TGCGCCAGCAGCAAAGGGACTAGCGTACAAGAGACCCAGTACTTC	CASSKGTSVQETQYF
TRBJ2-7	TRBV20-1	-	-	TGCAGTGCTCAAAGAAGGCCTACTGGGGCTCCCGAGCAGTACTTC	CSAQRRPTGAPEQYF
TRBJ2-1	TRBV20-1	few	-	TGCAGTGCTTCCCAAGGGAGCCCTAATGAGCAGTTCTTC	CSASQGSPNEQFF
TRBJ2-7	TRBV29-1	many	-	TGCAGCGCTGGGCGACAAGAGTCAACCGAGCAGTACTTC	CSAGRQESTEQYF
TRBJ2-1	TRBV9	few	-	TGTGCCAGCAGCGTAGCACAGGGAAATGAGCAGTTCTTC	CASSVAQGNEQFF
TRBJ2-5	TRBV6-2/TRBV6-3	-	-	TGTGCCAGCAGACTAGCCCAGGAGACCCAGTACTTC	CASRLAQETQYF
TRBJ1-3	TRBV6-5	few	-	TGTGCCAGCAGTTACTCGAAGGGTTTTGGAAACACCATATATTTT	CASSYSKGFGNTIYF